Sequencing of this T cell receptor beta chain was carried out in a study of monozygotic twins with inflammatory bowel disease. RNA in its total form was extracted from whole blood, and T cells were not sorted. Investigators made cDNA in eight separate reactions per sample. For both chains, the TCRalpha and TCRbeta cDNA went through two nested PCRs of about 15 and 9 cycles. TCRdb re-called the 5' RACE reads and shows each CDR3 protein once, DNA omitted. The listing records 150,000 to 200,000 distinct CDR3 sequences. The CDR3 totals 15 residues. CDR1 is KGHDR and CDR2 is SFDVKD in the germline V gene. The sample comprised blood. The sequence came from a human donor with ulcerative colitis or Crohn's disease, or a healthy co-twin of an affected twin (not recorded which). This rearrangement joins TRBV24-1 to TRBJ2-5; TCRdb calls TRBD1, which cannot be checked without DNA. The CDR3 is CATSDSRGTQETQYF.